A selection of T cell receptor beta chains follows, all from one sample in a study of CD8+ T cells in alopecia areata. Profiling relied on immunoSEQ multiplex PCR, and the TCRdb table lists in-frame clones only, not all of them. The data contain 180,000 or so clones, 40% to 55% of them singletons. The specimen comprised CD8+ T cells sorted from blood, sampled between weeks 51 and 52, from a patient treated with tofacitinib. The receptors stem from a human donor with alopecia areata. Each CDR3 is given with its conserved first and last residue. A D gene is named only where the DNA matches it firmly. Clone size, where shown, is once, few, many, or a class for clones that have expanded.

v_call	d_call	cdr3_length	clone_size	j_call	cdr3_aa	cdr3_nt
TRBV29-1	NA	12	few	TRBJ2-1	CSAGRIDNEQFF	TGCAGCGCTGGTCGAATCGACAATGAGCAGTTCTTC
TRBV29-1	TRBD2	14	NA	TRBJ2-5	CSVASGTRGKTQYF	TGCAGCGTTGCGAGCGGGACGAGGGGAAAGACCCAGTACTTC
TRBV2	NA	13	few	TRBJ2-3	CAQAGEDTDTQYF	TGTGCGCAGGCAGGGGAGGACACAGATACGCAGTATTTT
TRBV7-9	NA	14	few	TRBJ1-2	CASSLASSFDGYTF	TGTGCCAGCAGCTTAGCGAGCAGTTTCGATGGCTACACCTTC
TRBV6-6	TRBD1	14	NA	TRBJ2-7	CASSFGTEDYEQYF	TGTGCCAGCAGTTTCGGGACAGAAGACTACGAGCAGTACTTC
TRBV5-1	TRBD1	14	few	TRBJ2-7	CASSSTGGSYEQYF	TGCGCCAGCAGCTCGACAGGGGGCTCCTACGAGCAGTACTTC
TRBV5-1	NA	14	NA	TRBJ2-7	CASTPGPSEDEQYF	TGCGCCAGCACCCCGGGGCCTTCGGAGGACGAGCAGTACTTC
TRBV6-5	TRBD1	13	NA	TRBJ1-2	CASSNDRGHGYTF	TGTGCCAGCAGTAACGACAGGGGGCACGGCTACACCTTC
TRBV5-4	TRBD2	15	NA	TRBJ2-3	CASSSSGGAGDTQYF	TGTGCCAGCAGCTCTAGCGGGGGGGCCGGGGATACGCAGTATTTT
TRBV9	NA	9	NA	TRBJ2-7	CASIFEQYF	TGTGCCAGCATCTTCGAGCAGTACTTC
TRBV19	NA	12	few	TRBJ1-1	CASEGMNTEAFF	TGTGCCAGTGAAGGAATGAACACTGAAGCTTTCTTT
TRBV10-3	TRBD1	13	NA	TRBJ1-5	CATWTGVDQPQHF	TGTGCCACATGGACAGGGGTGGATCAGCCCCAGCATTTT
TRBV27	NA	15	once	TRBJ1-5	CASSPGRGSNQPQHF	TGTGCCAGCAGTCCCGGCAGGGGTAGCAATCAGCCCCAGCATTTT
TRBV5-6	NA	13	NA	TRBJ2-3	CASSLSGHYTQYF	TGTGCCAGCAGCTTGTCGGGACACTATACGCAGTATTTT
TRBV30	TRBD1	14	once	TRBJ1-5	CAWSRDRGPQPQHF	TGTGCCTGGAGTCGAGACAGGGGACCTCAGCCCCAGCATTTT
TRBV5-6	NA	14	few	TRBJ2-1	CASSARTDYNEQFF	TGTGCCAGCAGCGCCCGGACAGATTACAATGAGCAGTTCTTC
TRBV5-6	NA	14	NA	TRBJ2-5	CASSYPGGLETQYF	TGTGCCAGCAGCTACCCAGGCGGTTTGGAGACCCAGTACTTC
TRBV12-5	NA	13	few	TRBJ2-1	CASGSRANNEQFF	TGTGCTAGTGGTTCCCGGGCGAACAATGAGCAGTTCTTC
TRBV9	NA	16	few	TRBJ2-3	CASSVGQSSDSNTQYF	TGTGCCAGCAGCGTAGGGCAAAGTTCGGACAGCAATACGCAGTATTTT
TRBV19	NA	14	few	TRBJ1-1	CASNSIPPNTEAFF	TGTGCCAGTAACTCCATACCGCCGAACACTGAAGCTTTCTTT
TRBV7-9	NA	10	few	TRBJ2-4	CASGPWPIYF	TGTGCCAGCGGTCCTTGGCCCATCTACTTC
TRBV27	NA	15	NA	TRBJ1-5	CASSPWTVSNQPQHF	TGTGCCAGCAGTCCTTGGACAGTTAGCAATCAGCCCCAGCATTTT
TRBV13	NA	10	NA	TRBJ2-3	CASSPLGQDF	TGTGCCAGCAGCCCGTTAGGGCAGGATTTT
TRBV9	NA	16	NA	TRBJ1-5	CASSPGAVQGNQPQHF	TGTGCCAGCAGCCCCGGGGCAGTGCAGGGCAATCAGCCCCAGCATTTT
TRBV5-8	NA	13	few	TRBJ2-7	CASSLASPYEQYF	TGTGCCAGCAGCTTGGCCTCTCCCTACGAGCAGTACTTC
TRBV5-1	NA	13	NA	TRBJ2-7	CASSLGASDEQYF	TGCGCCAGCAGCTTGGGGGCTAGCGACGAGCAGTACTTC
TRBV5-1	NA	13	NA	TRBJ2-5	CASSLGDQETQYF	TGCGCCAGCAGCTTGGGGGACCAAGAGACCCAGTACTTC
TRBV18	TRBD1	15	NA	TRBJ1-1	CASSPPGTVNTEAFF	TGTGCCAGCTCACCACCAGGGACAGTGAACACTGAAGCTTTCTTT
TRBV5-1	NA	17	NA	TRBJ1-3	CASSLSSRTGARNTIYF	TGCGCCAGCAGCTTGTCCTCCCGGACGGGGGCGAGAAACACCATATATTTT
TRBV11-2	TRBD2	15	NA	TRBJ2-5	CASSAASGGAPAQYF	TGTGCCAGCAGCGCGGCTAGCGGGGGGGCTCCGGCCCAGTACTTC
TRBV4-3	NA	16	NA	TRBJ2-1	CASSRVGGASYNEQFF	TGCGCCAGCAGCCGTGTGGGGGGCGCGTCCTACAATGAGCAGTTCTTC
TRBV6-5	NA	15	once	TRBJ2-5	CASSLSGALQETQYF	TGTGCCAGCAGTTTATCTGGTGCTCTCCAAGAGACCCAGTACTTC
TRBV7-9	NA	13	few	TRBJ2-5	CASSPPGEETQYF	TGTGCCAGCAGCCCCCCCGGGGAAGAGACCCAGTACTTC
TRBV5-4	NA	14	NA	TRBJ2-7	CASSLGTEGNEQYF	TGTGCCAGCAGCTTGGGGACAGAAGGTAACGAGCAGTACTTC
TRBV11-2	TRBD2	14	NA	TRBJ2-7	CASSTSGGPREQYF	TGTGCCAGCAGCACATCGGGGGGGCCGAGGGAGCAGTACTTC
TRBV7-9	NA	13	few	TRBJ2-7	CASSLRITYEQYF	TGTGCCAGCAGCTTAAGGATTACCTACGAGCAGTACTTC
TRBV6-5	TRBD1	13	NA	TRBJ1-6	CASSSGTGEGDHF	TGTGCCAGCAGTAGCGGGACAGGGGAGGGGGACCACTTT
TRBV7-9	NA	13	NA	TRBJ2-3	CASSTAGTDTQYF	TGTGCCAGCAGTACCGCAGGCACAGATACGCAGTATTTT
TRBV19	TRBD2	14	few	TRBJ2-7	CATVAGGSSYEQYF	TGTGCCACCGTAGCGGGGGGTTCCTCCTACGAGCAGTACTTC
TRBV29-1	NA	12	NA	TRBJ1-2	CSDRESSYGYTF	TGCAGCGACAGGGAATCGAGCTATGGCTACACCTTC
TRBV13	TRBD2	15	NA	TRBJ2-1	CASSQLAGAYNEQFF	TGTGCCAGCAGCCAACTAGCGGGGGCTTACAATGAGCAGTTCTTC
TRBV7-2	NA	14	few	TRBJ1-2	CASSLGRASYGYTF	TGTGCCAGCAGCTTAGGGAGGGCGAGCTATGGCTACACCTTC
TRBV10-3	NA	15	few	TRBJ2-7	CAISESAGDTYEQYF	TGTGCCATCAGTGAGTCGGCAGGGGATACCTACGAGCAGTACTTC
TRBV5-6	NA	15	NA	TRBJ2-7	CASSLVEGSSYEQYF	TGTGCCAGCAGCTTGGTCGAGGGGAGCTCCTACGAGCAGTACTTC
TRBV7-6	NA	12	few	TRBJ2-1	CASSLGDNEQFF	TGTGCCAGCAGCTTAGGCGACAATGAGCAGTTCTTC
TRBV7-9	NA	12	NA	TRBJ1-5	CASSLGDQPQHF	TGTGCCAGCAGCTTAGGGGATCAGCCCCAGCATTTT
TRBV27	TRBD1	15	NA	TRBJ2-7	CASRDVGTGAWEQYF	TGTGCCAGCAGGGACGTAGGGACAGGGGCTTGGGAGCAGTACTTC
TRBV30	NA	10	NA	TRBJ1-2	CAFHSYGYTF	TGTGCCTTCCACAGCTATGGCTACACCTTC
TRBV27	NA	14	NA	TRBJ1-5	CASSEVWGNQPQHF	TGTGCCAGCAGTGAAGTCTGGGGCAATCAGCCCCAGCATTTT